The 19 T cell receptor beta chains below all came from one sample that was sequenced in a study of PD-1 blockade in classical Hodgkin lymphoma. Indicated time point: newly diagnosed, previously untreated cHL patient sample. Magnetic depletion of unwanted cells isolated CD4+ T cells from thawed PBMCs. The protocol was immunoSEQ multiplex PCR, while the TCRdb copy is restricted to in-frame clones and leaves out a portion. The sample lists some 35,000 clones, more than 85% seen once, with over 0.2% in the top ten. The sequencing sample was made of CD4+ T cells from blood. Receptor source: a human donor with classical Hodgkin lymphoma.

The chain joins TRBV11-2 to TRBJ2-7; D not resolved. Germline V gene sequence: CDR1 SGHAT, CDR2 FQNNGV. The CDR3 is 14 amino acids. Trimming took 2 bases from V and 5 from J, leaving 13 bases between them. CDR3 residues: CASSLFRGSHEQYF. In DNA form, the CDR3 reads TGTGCCAGCAGCTTATTCCGCGGCAGTCACGAGCAGTACTTC.

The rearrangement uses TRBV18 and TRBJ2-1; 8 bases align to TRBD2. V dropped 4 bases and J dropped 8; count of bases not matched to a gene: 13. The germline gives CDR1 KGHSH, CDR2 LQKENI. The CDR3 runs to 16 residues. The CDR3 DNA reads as TGTGCCAGCTCACGTCTTCTGGCGGGAGGAATGGATGAGCAGTTCTTC. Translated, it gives CASSRLLAGGMDEQFF.

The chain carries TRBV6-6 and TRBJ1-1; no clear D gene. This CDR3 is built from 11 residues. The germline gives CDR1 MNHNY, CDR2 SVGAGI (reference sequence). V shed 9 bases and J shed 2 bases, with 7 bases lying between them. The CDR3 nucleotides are TGTGCCAGTCTCGGAAACACTGAAGCTTTCTTT. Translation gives CASLGNTEAFF.

In DNA, the CDR3 is TGTGCCAGCAGTCCCGCTGGACTAGCGGTAGCCGGGACCCAGTACTTC. Amino acids: CASSPAGLAVAGTQYF. The chain is built from TRBV28 and TRBJ2-5; 10 nucleotides agree with TRBD2. V was pared by 5 bases and J by 7 bases, with 13 bases of the junction left unmatched. This CDR3 spans 16 amino acids. The germline gives CDR1 MDHEN, CDR2 SYDVKM.

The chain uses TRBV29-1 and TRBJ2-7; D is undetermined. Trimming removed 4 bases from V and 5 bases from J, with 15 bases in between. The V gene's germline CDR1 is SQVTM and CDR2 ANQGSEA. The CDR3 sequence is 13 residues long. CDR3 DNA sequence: TGCAGCGTTGGGACGCGGCAGGCGGACGAGCAGTACTTC. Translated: CSVGTRQADEQYF.

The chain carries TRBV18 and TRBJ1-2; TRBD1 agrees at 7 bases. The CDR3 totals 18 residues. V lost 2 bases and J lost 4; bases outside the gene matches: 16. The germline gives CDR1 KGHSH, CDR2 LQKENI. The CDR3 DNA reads TGTGCCAGCTCACCAAGGCGCACAGGGGAGAATGGGCCCTATGGCTACACCTTC. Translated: CASSPRRTGENGPYGYTF.

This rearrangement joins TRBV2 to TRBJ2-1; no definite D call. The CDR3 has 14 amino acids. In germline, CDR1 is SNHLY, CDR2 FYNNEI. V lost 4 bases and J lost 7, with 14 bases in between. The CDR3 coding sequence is TGTGCCAGCAGTGTACTAACAGTCTCTAATGAGCAGTTCTTC. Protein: CASSVLTVSNEQFF.

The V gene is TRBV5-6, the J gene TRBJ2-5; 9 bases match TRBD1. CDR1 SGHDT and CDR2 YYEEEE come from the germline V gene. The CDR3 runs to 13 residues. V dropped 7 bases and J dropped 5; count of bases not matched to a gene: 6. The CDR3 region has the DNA TGTGCCAGCGGGGGGACAGGGAGGGAGACCCAGTACTTC. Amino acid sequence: CASGGTGRETQYF.

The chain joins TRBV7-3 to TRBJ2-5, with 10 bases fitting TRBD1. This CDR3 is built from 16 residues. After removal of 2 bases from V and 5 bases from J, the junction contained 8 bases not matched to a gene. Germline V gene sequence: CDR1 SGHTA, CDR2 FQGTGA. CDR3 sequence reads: CASSLFPGQGMETQYF. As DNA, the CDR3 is TGTGCCAGCAGCTTATTTCCGGGACAGGGGATGGAGACCCAGTACTTC.

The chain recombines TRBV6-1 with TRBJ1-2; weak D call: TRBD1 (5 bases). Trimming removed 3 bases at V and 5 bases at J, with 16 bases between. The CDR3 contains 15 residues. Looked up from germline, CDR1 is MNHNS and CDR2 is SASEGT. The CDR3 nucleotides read TGTGCCAGCAGTGAGCCGGGGCTGTTCTCTTATGGCTACACCTTC. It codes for CASSEPGLFSYGYTF.

The CDR3 reads CAWSDSGGETQYF. The DNA for the CDR3 is TGTGCCTGGAGTGACTCGGGTGGGGAGACCCAGTACTTC. This chain joins TRBV30 and TRBJ2-5, with unresolved D. The V gene's germline CDR1 is GTSNPN and CDR2 SVGIG (reference sequence). There are 13 residues in the CDR3. V was cut by 1 base and J by 5 bases, with 11 bases left in between.

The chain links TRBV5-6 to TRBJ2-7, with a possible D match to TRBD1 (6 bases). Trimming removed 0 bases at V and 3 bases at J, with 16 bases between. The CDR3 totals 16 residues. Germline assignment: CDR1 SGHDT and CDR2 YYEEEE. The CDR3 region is CASSLVAQGMVYEQYF. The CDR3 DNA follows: TGTGCCAGCAGCTTGGTGGCACAGGGCATGGTCTACGAGCAGTACTTC.

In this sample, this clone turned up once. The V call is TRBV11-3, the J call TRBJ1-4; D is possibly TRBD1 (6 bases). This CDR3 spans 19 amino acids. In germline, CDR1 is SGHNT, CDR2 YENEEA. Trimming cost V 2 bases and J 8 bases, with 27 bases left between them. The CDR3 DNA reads TGTGCCAGCAGCTTACCATTTAGGGGCCAGGGGACTAATACGGAAAAACTGTTTTTT. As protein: CASSLPFRGQGTNTEKLFF.

The CDR3 spells CASSPSDRRSSYEQYF. The CDR3 DNA sequence: TGTGCCAGCTCACCGTCAGACAGGCGAAGCTCCTACGAGCAGTACTTC. The chain carries TRBV18 and TRBJ2-7, with D possibly being TRBD1 (6 bases). CDR1 and CDR2 from the germline V gene are KGHSH and LQKENI. The CDR3 length is 16 residues. V dropped 3 bases and J dropped 0 bases, with 15 bases sitting between them.

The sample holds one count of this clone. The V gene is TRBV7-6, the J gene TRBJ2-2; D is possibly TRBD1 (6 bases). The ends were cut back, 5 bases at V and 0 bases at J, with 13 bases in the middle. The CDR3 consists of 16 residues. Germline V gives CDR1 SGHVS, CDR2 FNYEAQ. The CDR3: CASSKQTGTNTGELFF. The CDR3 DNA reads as TGTGCCAGCAGCAAACAAACAGGGACGAACACCGGGGAGCTGTTTTTT.

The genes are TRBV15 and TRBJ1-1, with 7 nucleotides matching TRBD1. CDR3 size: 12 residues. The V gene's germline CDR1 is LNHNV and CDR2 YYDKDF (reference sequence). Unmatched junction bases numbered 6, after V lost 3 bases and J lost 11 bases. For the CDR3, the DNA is TGTGCCACCAGCAGGGACAGGTCTGGGGCTTTCTTT. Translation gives CATSRDRSGAFF.

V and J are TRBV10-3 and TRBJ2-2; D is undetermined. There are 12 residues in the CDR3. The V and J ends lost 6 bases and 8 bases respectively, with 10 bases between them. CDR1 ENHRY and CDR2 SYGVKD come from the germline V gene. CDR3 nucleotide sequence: TGTGCCATCAGGGCCTCCCCTGGGGAGCTGTTTTTT. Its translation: CAIRASPGELFF.

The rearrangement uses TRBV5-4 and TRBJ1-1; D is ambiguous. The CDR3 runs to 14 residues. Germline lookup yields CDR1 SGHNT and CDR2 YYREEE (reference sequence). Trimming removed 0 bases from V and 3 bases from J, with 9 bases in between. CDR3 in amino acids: CASSLARTDTEAFF. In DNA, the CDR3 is TGTGCCAGCAGCTTGGCGAGGACCGACACTGAAGCTTTCTTT. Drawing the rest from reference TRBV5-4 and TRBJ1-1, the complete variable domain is ETGVTQSPTHLIKTRGQQVTLRCSSQSGHNTVSWYQQALGQGPQFIFQYYREEENGRGNFPPRFSGLQFPNYSSELNVNALELDDSALYLCASSLARTDTEAFFGQGTRLTVV.

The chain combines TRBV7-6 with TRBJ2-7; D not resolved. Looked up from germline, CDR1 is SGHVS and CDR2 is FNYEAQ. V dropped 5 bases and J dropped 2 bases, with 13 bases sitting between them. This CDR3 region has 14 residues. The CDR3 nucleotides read TGTGCCAGCAGCCAACTCACGGGCCCCTACGAGCAGTACTTC. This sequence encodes CASSQLTGPYEQYF.